This TCR beta chain derives from a study of T cell responses to AZD1222 COVID-19 vaccine (dated by TCRdb to the early 2020s). About the investigation overall: TCR sequencing covered more than 230 trial participants: nearly 210 given two doses of AZD1222 and about 26 given two doses of MenACWY control vaccine. Trial participants were enrolled into age subgroups of 18-55, 56-69 and 70-plus years, which contained around 150, 29 and 61 TCR-sequenced participants, respectively.

V drops 6 bases and J drops 0 bases, leaving 12 bases in between. For CDR1 and CDR2, the germline V gene lists MNHEY and SVGAGI. The CDR3 spans 15 residues, from the cysteine through the phenylalanine. Solely the CDR3 DNA is kept, with 45 bases framed from the first base. The CDR3 regions of human TCRbeta chains were analyzed by immunosequencing. Concerning the study's data processing: TCRs in the repertoires were matched against a reference library of SARS-CoV-2-specific TCRs that had been generated with the MIRA antigen-specificity platform. Breadth meant the fraction of unique TCRs that were SARS-CoV-2-associated, whereas depth meant the fraction of total T cells that were SARS-CoV-2-associated. Using the MIRA data, each spike-specific TCR was mapped to the spike region that the TCR reacts to and placed in a CD4 or CD8 class. Log10-transformed breadth and depth values were compared by one-way ANOVA with Sidak's multiple comparisons tests. In TCRdb, the immuneACCESS table is reduced to in-frame sequences with V and J assigned. These tables do not hold every clone; where another copy was compared, an unresolved V gene accounts for under half, and the others remain unexplained. That table supplies the V and J calls and clone size; D and trimming were determined from the DNA. Present in this sample are 90,000 to 150,000 clones, about 90% of which were seen just once. Of the sample, about 7.5% is held by the ten largest clones.

Points the paper makes about the study in general: The whole spike protein was spanned by vaccine-associated CD4 TCRs, and dominant responses were seen in regions 160-218 and 743-854. After two AZD1222 doses, both the breadth and the depth of spike-specific TCRs were significantly higher than at day 0 and than in MenACWY recipients. The 56-69-year group was small, and its depth increase did not reach significance, likely because of low power. Nearly half of unique spike-specific TCRs reportedly recognized epitopes outside regions mutated in the B.1.351 and B.1.1.7 variants. Most participants were white British and females outnumbered males, and the authors suggested that clonal diversity may have been underestimated. Only five to seven AZD1222 recipients were SARS-CoV-2 seropositive at baseline, limiting conclusions about previously exposed vaccinees. Because no day 14 peak-response samples were available, repertoires were characterized only after the peak T cell response.

With regard to this clone: Its antigen target is currently unknown. The record has no base qualities; no much larger clone is one base away.

The time point label corresponds to: about 28 days (+/-7) after the second vaccine dose. AZD1222 recipients whose second dose came at about 4 weeks and those whose second dose came at about 12 weeks were combined into one group, since spike-specific TCR depth and breadth did not differ between the two schedules. Vaccinee samples were obtained from the UK trials COV001 and COV002, which included a single-blind randomized controlled phase 2/3 trial of AZD1222 (ChAdOx1 nCoV-19) in healthy adults. For TCRbeta chain sequencing, PBMC samples were collected from trial participants at day 0 and at day 28 after the second dose.

This clonotype was obtained from an adult who received the AZD1222 COVID-19 vaccine. The V and J segments used are TRBV6-5 and TRBJ1-3; too little of a D gene remains to name it. Here the sequenced sample was peripheral blood, taken 28 days after the second AZD1222 dose. Read as DNA, the sequence is TGTGCCAGCAGCCTTACACCCCACTCTGGAAACACCATATATTTT. Its protein product is CASSLTPHSGNTIYF.